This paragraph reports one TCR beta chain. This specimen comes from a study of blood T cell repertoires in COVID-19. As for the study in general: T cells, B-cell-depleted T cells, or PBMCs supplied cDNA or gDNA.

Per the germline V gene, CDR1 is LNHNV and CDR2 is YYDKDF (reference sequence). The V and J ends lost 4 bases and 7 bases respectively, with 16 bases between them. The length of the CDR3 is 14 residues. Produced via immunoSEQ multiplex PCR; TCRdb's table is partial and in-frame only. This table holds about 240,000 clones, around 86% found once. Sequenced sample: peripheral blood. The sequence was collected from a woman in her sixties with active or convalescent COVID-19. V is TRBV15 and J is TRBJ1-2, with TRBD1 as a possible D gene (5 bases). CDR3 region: CATSKDAGPGGYTF. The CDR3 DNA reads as TGTGCCACCAGCAAAGACGCAGGGCCTGGTGGCTACACCTTC.